Listed below are T cell receptor beta chains from one sample, sequenced in a study of blood T cells in healthy people across ages. MiXCR, run by TCRdb on the 5' RACE reads, gives a single entry per CDR3 protein. Of roughly 2 million distinct CDR3 sequences in the sample, just under 50% were seen once. The sequencing input was blood. The receptors here all came from a woman aged 40 to 55 in good health. The conserved cysteine and the conserved F or W are not part of the CDR3 here. Some rows mark clone size as missing; the rest say once, few, many or name a class of expanded clone.

V gene: TRBV4-2; clone size: few; J gene: .; CDR3 protein: ASSQDLVEQY
V gene: TRBV12-3/TRBV12-4; clone size: .; J gene: TRBJ2-3; CDR3 protein: ASRQAGASTDTQY
V gene: TRBV10-2; clone size: .; J gene: TRBJ2-5; CDR3 protein: AGGPGTRAETQY
V gene: TRBV6-2/TRBV6-3; clone size: .; J gene: TRBJ2-7; CDR3 protein: ASSSYRASEQY
V gene: TRBV7-9; clone size: few; J gene: TRBJ2-5; CDR3 protein: ASSLSGTGQKETQY
V gene: TRBV10-3; clone size: few; J gene: TRBJ2-3; CDR3 protein: AISESGGGRDTQY
V gene: TRBV2; clone size: few; J gene: TRBJ1-6; CDR3 protein: ASSEARASPLH
V gene: TRBV5-1; clone size: .; J gene: TRBJ2-1; CDR3 protein: ASSFKPSGGSSYNEQF
V gene: TRBV4-2; clone size: few; J gene: TRBJ2-3; CDR3 protein: ASSQDLGSGGASDTQY
V gene: TRBV9; clone size: .; J gene: TRBJ2-1; CDR3 protein: ASSVGERWNEQF
V gene: TRBV5-1; clone size: few; J gene: TRBJ2-3; CDR3 protein: ASSLGPWILQGRSTDTQY